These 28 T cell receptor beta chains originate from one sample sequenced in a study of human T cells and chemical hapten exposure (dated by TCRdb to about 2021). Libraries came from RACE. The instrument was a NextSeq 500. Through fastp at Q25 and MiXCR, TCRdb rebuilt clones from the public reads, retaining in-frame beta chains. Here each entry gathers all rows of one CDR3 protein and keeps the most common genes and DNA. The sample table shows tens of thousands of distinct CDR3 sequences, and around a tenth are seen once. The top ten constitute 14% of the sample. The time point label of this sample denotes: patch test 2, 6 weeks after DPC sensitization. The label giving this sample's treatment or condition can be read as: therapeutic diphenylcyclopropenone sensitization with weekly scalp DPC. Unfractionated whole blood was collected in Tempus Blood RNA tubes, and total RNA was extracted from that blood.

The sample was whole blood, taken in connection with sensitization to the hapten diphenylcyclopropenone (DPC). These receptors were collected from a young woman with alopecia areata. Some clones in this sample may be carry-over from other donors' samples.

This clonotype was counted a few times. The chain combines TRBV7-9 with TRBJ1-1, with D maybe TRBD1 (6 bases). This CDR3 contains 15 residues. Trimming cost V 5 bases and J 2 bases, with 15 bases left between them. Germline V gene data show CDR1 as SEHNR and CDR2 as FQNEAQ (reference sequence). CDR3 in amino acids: CASSPTGLYNTEAFF. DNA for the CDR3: TGTGCCAGCAGCCCCACAGGGTTGTATAACACTGAAGCTTTCTTT.

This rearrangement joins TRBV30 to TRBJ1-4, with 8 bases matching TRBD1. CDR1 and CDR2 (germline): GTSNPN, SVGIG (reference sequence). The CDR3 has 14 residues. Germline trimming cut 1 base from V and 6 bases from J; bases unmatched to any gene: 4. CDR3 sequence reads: CAWSADREHEKLFF. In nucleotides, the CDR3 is TGTGCCTGGAGTGCGGACAGGGAACATGAAAAACTGTTTTTT.

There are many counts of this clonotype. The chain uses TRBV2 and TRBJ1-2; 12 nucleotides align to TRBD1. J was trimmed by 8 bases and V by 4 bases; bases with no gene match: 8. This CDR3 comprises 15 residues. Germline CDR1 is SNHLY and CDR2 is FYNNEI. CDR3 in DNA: TGTGCCAGCAGTGCGGGGACAGGGGGCAAGAGAGGCTACACCTTC. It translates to CASSAGTGGKRGYTF. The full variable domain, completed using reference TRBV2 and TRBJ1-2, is EPEVTQTPSHQVTQMGQEVILRCVPISNHLYFYWYRQILGQKVEFLVSFYNNEISEKSEIFDDQFSVERPDGSNFTLKIRSTKLEDSAMYFCASSAGTGGKRGYTFGSGTRLTVV.

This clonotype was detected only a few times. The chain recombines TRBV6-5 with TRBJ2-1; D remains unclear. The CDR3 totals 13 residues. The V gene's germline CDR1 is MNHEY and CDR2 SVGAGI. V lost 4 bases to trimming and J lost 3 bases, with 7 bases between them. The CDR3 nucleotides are TGTGCCAGCAGTTGGAACAGCTACAATGAGCAGTTCTTC. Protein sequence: CASSWNSYNEQFF.

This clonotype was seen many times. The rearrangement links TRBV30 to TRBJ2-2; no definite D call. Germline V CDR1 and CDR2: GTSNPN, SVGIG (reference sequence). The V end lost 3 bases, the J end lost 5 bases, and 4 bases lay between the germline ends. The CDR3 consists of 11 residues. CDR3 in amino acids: CAWRSTGELFF. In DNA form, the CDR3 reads TGTGCCTGGAGAAGTACCGGGGAGCTGTTTTTT. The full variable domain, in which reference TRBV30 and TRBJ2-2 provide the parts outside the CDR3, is SQTIHQWPATLVQPVGSPLSLECTVEGTSNPNLYWYRQAAGRGLQLLFYSVGIGQISSEVPQNLSASRPQDRQFILSSKKLLLSDSGFYLCAWRSTGELFFGEGSRLTVL.

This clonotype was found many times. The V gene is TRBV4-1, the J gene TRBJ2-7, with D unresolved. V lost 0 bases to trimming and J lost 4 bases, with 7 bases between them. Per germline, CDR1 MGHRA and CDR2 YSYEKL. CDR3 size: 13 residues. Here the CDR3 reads CASSQDSAYEQYF. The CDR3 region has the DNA TGCGCCAGCAGCCAAGATTCGGCGTACGAGCAGTACTTC.

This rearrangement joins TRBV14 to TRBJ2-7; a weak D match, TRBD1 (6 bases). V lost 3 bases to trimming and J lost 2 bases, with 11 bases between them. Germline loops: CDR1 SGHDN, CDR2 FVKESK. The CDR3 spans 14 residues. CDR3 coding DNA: TGTGCCAGCAGCCACGGACAGACACCCTACGAGCAGTACTTC. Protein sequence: CASSHGQTPYEQYF.

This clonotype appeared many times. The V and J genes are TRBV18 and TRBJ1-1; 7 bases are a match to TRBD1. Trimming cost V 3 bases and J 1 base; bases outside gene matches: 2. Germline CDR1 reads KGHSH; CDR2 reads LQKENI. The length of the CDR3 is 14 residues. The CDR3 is CASSPTGTNTEAFF. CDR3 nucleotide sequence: TGTGCCAGCTCACCGACAGGGACGAACACTGAAGCTTTCTTT.

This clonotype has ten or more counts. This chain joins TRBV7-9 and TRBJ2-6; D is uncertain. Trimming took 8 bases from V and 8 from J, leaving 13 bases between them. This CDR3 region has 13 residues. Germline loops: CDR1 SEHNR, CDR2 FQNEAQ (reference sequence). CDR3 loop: CASLPLPPNVLTF. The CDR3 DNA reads TGTGCCAGCTTACCACTGCCCCCCAACGTCCTGACTTTC. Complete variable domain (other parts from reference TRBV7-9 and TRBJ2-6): DTGVSQNPRHKITKRGQNVTFRCDPISEHNRLYWYRQTLGQGPEFLTYFQNEAQLEKSRLLSDRFSAERPKGSFSTLEIQRTEQGDSAMYLCASLPLPPNVLTFGAGSRLTVL.

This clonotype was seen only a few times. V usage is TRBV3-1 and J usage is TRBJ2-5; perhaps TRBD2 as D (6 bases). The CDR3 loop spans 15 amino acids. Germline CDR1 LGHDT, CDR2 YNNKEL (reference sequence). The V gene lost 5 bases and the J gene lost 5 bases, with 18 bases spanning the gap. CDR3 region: CASSIGFGTPETQYF. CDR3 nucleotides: TGTGCCAGCAGCATTGGCTTCGGGACTCCGGAGACCCAGTACTTC.

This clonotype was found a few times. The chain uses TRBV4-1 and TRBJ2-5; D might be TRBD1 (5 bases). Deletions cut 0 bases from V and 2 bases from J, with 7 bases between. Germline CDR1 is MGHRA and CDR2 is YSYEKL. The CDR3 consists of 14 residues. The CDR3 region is CASSQDRVQETQYF. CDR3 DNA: TGCGCCAGCAGCCAAGACAGGGTTCAAGAGACCCAGTACTTC.

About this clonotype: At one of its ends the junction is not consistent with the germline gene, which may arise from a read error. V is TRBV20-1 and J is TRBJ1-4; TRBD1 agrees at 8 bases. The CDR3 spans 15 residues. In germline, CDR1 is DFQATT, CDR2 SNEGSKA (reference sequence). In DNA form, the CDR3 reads TGCAGTGCCTCGAGCAGGGGGCTCACTAATGAAAAACCGTTTTTT. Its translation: CSASSRGLTNEKPFF.

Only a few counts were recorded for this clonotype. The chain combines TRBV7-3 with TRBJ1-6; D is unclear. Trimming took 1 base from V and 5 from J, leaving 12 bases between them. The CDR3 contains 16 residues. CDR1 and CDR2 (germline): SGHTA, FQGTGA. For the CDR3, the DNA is TGTGCCAGCAGCTTAAATCACCGACGGAATAATTCACCCCTCCACTTT. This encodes CASSLNHRRNNSPLHF.

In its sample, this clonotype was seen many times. DNA of the CDR3: TGTGCCAGCAGTTCGGCCCAATTTTGGAACACCGGGGAGCTGTTTTTT. Translating it yields CASSSAQFWNTGELFF. V gene TRBV12-3 or TRBV12-4 combines with J gene TRBJ2-2; D uncertain. This CDR3 spans 16 amino acids. V was clipped by 4 bases and J by 1 base, with 13 bases between them.

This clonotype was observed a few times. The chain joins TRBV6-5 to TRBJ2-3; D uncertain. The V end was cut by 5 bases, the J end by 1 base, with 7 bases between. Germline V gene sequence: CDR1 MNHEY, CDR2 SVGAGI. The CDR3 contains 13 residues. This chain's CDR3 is CASSLPGTDTQYF. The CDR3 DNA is TGTGCCAGCAGTCTCCCTGGCACAGATACGCAGTATTTT.

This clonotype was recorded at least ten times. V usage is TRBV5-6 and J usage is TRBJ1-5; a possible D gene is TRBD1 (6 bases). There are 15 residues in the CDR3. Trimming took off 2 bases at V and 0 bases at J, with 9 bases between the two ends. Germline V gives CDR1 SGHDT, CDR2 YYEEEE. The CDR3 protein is CASSLRGGSNQPQHF. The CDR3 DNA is TGTGCCAGCAGCTTAAGAGGGGGTAGCAATCAGCCCCAGCATTTT.

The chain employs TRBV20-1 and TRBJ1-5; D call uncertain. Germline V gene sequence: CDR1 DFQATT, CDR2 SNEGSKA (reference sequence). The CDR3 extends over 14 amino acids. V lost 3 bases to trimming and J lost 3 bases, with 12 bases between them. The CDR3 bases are TGCAGTGCTAGGGAAGTCCGACTCAATCAGCCCCAGCATTTT. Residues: CSAREVRLNQPQHF.

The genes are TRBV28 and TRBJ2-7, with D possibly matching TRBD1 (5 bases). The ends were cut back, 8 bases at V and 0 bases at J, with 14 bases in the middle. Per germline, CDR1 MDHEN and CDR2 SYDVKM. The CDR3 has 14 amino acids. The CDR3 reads CASGNRQGSYEQYF. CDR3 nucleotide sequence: TGTGCCAGCGGAAATCGGCAGGGCTCCTACGAGCAGTACTTC.

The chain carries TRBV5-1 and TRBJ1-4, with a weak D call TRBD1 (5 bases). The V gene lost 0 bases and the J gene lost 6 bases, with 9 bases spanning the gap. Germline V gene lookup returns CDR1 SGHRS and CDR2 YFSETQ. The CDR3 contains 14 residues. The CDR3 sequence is CASSLAGFHEKLFF. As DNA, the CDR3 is TGCGCCAGCAGCTTGGCAGGGTTCCATGAAAAACTGTTTTTT.

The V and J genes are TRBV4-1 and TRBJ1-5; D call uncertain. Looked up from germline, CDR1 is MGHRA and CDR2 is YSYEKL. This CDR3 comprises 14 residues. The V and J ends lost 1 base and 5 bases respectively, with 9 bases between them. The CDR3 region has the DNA TGCGCCAGCAGCCAAGTGGCGGGCGATCAGCCCCAGCATTTT. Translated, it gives CASSQVAGDQPQHF.

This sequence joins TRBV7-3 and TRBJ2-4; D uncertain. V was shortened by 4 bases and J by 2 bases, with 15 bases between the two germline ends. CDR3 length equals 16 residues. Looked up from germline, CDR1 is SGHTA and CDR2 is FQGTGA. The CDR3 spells CASSSQDVVSKNIQYF. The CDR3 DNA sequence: TGTGCCAGCAGCTCTCAGGACGTAGTATCCAAAAACATTCAGTACTTC.

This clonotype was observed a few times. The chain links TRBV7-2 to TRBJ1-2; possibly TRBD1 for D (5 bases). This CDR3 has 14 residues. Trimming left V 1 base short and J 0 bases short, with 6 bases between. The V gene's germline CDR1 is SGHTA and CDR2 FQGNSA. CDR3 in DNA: TGTGCCAGCAGCTTAGGGGGACCTAACTATGGCTACACCTTC. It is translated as CASSLGGPNYGYTF.

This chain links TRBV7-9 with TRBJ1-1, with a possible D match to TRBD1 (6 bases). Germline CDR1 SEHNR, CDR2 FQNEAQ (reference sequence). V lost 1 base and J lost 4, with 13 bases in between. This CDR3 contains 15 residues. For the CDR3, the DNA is TGTGCCAGCAGCTTAGAACAGGGAGGGAGCACTGAAGCTTTCTTT. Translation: CASSLEQGGSTEAFF.

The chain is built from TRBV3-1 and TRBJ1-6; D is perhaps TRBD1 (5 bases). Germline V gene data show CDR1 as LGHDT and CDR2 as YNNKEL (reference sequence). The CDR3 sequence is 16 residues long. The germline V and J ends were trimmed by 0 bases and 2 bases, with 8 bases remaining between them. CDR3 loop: CASSQDPGPYNSPLHF. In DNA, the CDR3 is TGTGCCAGCAGCCAAGATCCGGGGCCCTATAATTCACCCCTCCACTTT.

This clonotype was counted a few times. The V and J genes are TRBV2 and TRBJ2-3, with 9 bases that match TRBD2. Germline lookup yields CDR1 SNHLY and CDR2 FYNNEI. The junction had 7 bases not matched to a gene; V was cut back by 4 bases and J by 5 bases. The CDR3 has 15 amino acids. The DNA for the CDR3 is TGTGCCAGCAGTGCATGGCGGGGGGGTGGAGATACGCAGTATTTT. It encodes CASSAWRGGGDTQYF.

CDR3 sequence reads: CASSFYRRTDQNTEAFF. For the CDR3, the DNA is TGTGCCAGCAGTTTCTACCGTAGGACAGATCAGAACACTGAAGCTTTCTTT. The chain uses TRBV6-2 or TRBV6-3 and TRBJ1-1; a weak D match, TRBD1 (6 bases). With 4 bases removed from V and 1 base from J, the gap between germline ends came to 19 bases. There are 17 residues in the CDR3. Germline V gene sequence: CDR1 MNHEY, CDR2 SVGEGT.

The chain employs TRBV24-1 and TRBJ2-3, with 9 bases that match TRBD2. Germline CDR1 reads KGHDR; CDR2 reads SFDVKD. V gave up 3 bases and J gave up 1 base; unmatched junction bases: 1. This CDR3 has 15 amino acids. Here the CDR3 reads CATSDIAGGTDTQYF. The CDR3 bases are TGTGCCACCAGTGATATAGCGGGGGGCACAGATACGCAGTATTTT.

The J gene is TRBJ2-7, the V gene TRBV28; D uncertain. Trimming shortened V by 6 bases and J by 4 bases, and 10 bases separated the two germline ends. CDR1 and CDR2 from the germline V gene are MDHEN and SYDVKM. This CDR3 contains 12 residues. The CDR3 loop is CASSRPLYEQYF. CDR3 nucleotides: TGTGCCAGCAGCCGGCCGCTTTACGAGCAGTACTTC.